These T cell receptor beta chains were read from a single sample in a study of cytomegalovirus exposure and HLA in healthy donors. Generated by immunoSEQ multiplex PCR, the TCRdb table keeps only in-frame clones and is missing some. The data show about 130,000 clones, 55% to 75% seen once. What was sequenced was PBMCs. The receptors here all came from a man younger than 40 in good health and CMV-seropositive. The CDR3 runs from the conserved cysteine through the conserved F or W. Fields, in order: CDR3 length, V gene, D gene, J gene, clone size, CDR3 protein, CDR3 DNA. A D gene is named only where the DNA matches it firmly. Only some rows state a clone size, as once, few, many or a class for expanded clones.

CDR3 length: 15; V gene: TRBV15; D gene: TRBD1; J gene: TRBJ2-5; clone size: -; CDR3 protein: CATSRVTGGFETQYF; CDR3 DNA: TGTGCCACCAGCAGGGTTACAGGGGGTTTCGAGACCCAGTACTTC
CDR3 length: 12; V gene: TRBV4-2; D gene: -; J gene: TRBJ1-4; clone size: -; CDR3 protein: CASSHPTEKLFF; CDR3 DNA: TGTGCCAGCAGCCACCCCACAGAAAAACTGTTTTTT
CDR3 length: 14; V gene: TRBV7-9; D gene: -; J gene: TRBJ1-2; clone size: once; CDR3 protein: CASSHSGVNYGYTF; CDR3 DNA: TGTGCCAGCAGCCACTCGGGGGTTAACTATGGCTACACCTTC
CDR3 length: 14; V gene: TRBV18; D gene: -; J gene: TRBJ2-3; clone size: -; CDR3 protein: CASSGAGTTDTQYF; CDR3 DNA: TGTGCCAGCTCAGGGGCGGGAACCACAGATACGCAGTATTTT
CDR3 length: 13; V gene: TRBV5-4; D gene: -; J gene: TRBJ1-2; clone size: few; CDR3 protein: CASSLVEGSGYTF; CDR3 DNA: TGTGCCAGCAGCTTGGTTGAGGGAAGCGGCTACACCTTC
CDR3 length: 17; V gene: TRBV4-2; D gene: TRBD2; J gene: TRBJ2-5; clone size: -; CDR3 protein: CASSQELAGTYQETQYF; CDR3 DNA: TGTGCCAGCAGCCAAGAACTAGCGGGCACATACCAAGAGACCCAGTACTTC
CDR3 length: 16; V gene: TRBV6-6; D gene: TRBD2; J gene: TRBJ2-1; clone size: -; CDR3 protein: CASSNHLAASYNEQFF; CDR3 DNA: TGTGCCAGCAGTAACCATCTAGCGGCGTCCTACAATGAGCAGTTCTTC
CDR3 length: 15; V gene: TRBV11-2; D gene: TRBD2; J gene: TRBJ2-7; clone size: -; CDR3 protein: CASSLEAGAGYEQYF; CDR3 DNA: TGTGCCAGCAGCTTAGAGGCGGGAGCCGGTTACGAGCAGTACTTC
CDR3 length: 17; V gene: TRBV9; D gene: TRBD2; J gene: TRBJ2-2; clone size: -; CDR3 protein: CASSPGLAGPRTGELFF; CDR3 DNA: TGTGCCAGCAGCCCAGGACTAGCGGGACCTCGAACGGGGGAGCTGTTTTTT
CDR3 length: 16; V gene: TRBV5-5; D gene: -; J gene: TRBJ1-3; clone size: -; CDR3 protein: CASSLVVRGEGNTIYF; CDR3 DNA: TGTGCCAGCAGCTTGGTTGTCAGGGGTGAGGGAAACACCATATATTTT
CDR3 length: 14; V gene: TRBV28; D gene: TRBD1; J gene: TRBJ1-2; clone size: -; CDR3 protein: CASSLGDRGGGYTF; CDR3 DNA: TGTGCCAGCAGTTTAGGGGACAGGGGCGGAGGCTACACCTTC
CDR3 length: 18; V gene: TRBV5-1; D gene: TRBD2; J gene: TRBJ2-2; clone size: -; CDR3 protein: CASSAGTSGRTNTGELFF; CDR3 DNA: TGCGCCAGCAGCGCTGGGACTAGCGGGAGGACCAACACCGGGGAGCTGTTTTTT
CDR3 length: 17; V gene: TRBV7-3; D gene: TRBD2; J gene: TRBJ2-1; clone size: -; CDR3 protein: CASSPTGGGSFYNEQFF; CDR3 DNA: TGTGCCAGCAGCCCTACCGGCGGGGGGTCTTTCTACAATGAGCAGTTCTTC
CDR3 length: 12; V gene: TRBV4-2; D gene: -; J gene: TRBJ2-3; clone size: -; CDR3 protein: CASSRDSTTQYF; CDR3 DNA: TGTGCCAGCAGCCGGGACTCCACCACGCAGTATTTT
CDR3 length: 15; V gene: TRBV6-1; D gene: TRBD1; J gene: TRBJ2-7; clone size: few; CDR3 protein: CASSVGTGGGDEQYF; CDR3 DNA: TGTGCCAGCAGTGTAGGGACAGGTGGCGGGGACGAGCAGTACTTC
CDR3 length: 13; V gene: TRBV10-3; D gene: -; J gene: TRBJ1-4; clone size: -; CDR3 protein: CAISGHEYEKLFF; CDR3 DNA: TGTGCCATCAGTGGGCACGAATATGAAAAACTGTTTTTT
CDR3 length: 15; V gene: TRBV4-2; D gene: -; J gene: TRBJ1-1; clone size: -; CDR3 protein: CASSLVGTMNTEAFF; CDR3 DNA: TGTGCCAGCAGCTTGGTGGGGACAATGAACACTGAAGCTTTCTTT
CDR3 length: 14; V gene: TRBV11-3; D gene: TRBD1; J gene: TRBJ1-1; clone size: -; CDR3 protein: CASSLYRGDTEAFF; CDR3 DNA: TGTGCCAGCAGCTTATACAGGGGAGACACTGAAGCTTTCTTT
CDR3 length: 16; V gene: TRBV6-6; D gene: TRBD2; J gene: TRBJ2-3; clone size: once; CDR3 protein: CASSYPTGTSGSSQYF; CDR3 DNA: TGTGCCAGCAGTTACCCTACTGGGACTAGCGGATCGTCGCAGTATTTT
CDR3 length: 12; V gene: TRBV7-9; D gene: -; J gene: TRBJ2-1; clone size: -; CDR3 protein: CASSLTVNEQFF; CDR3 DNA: TGTGCCAGCAGCTTAACGGTTAATGAGCAGTTCTTC
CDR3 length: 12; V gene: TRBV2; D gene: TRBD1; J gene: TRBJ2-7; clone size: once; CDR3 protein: CAIRTGGNEQYF; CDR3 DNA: TGCGCCATACGGACAGGGGGCAACGAGCAGTACTTC
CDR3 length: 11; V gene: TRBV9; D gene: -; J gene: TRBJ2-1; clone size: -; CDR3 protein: CASSVGGEQFF; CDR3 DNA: TGTGCCAGCAGCGTCGGAGGTGAGCAGTTCTTC
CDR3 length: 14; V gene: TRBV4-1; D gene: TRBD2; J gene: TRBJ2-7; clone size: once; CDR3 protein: CASSPTSATYEQYF; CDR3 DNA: TGCGCCAGCAGCCCGACTAGCGCCACCTACGAGCAGTACTTC
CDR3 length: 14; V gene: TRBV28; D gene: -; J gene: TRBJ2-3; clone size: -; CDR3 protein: CASIDWGLTDTQYF; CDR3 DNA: TGTGCCAGCATCGACTGGGGCCTCACAGATACGCAGTATTTT
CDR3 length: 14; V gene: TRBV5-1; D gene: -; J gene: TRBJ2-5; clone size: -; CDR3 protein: CASSLSPGIETQYF; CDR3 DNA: TGCGCCAGCAGCTTGTCTCCAGGGATAGAGACCCAGTACTTC
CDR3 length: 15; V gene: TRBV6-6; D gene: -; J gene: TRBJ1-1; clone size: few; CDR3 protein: CASSYGEGVNTEAFF; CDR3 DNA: TGTGCCAGCAGTTACGGAGAGGGGGTGAACACTGAAGCTTTCTTT
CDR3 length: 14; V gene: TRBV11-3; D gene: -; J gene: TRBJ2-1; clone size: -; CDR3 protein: CASSDDSNYNEQFF; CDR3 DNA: TGTGCCAGCAGCGACGACAGTAACTACAATGAGCAGTTCTTC
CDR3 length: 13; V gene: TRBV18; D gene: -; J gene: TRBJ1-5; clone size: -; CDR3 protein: CASSGGSNQPQHF; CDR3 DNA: TGTGCCAGCTCAGGAGGGAGCAATCAGCCCCAGCATTTT
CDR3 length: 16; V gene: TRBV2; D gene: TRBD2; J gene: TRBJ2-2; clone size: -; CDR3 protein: CASSEAGIGGTGELFF; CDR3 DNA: TGTGCCAGCAGTGAAGCGGGAATCGGGGGGACCGGGGAGCTGTTTTTT
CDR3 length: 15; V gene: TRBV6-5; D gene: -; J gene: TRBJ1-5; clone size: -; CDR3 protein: CASSYSKLGNQPQHF; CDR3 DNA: TGTGCCAGCAGTTACTCGAAGCTGGGCAATCAGCCCCAGCATTTT
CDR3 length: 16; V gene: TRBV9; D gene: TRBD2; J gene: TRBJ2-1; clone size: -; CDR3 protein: CASSVGSGSFLNEQFF; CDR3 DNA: TGTGCCAGCAGCGTCGGTAGCGGGAGCTTCCTCAATGAGCAGTTCTTC
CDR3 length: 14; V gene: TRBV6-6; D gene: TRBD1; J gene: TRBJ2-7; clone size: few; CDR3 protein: CASTITGGSYEQYF; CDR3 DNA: TGTGCCAGCACCATAACAGGGGGTTCCTACGAGCAGTACTTC
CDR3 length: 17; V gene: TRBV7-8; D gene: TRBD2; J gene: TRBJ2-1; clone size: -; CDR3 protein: CASRSSGGPGSYNEQFF; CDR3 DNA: TGTGCCAGCAGGTCCTCGGGAGGGCCGGGCTCGTACAATGAGCAGTTCTTC
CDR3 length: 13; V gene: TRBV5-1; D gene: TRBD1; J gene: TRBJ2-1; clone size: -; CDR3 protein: CASSLDRGNEQFF; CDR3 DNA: TGCGCCAGCAGCTTGGACAGGGGCAATGAGCAGTTCTTC
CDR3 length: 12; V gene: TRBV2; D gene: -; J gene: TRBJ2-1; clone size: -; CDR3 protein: CASSDRGNEQFF; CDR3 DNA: TGTGCCAGCAGTGATCGAGGGAATGAGCAGTTCTTC
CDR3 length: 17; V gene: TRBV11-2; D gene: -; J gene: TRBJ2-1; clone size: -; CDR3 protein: CASSTQLRAGKDNEQFF; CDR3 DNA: TGTGCCAGCAGCACCCAGCTTAGGGCGGGGAAAGACAATGAGCAGTTCTTC
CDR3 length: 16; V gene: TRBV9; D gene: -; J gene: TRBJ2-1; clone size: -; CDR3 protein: CASSVGGQYLSNEQFF; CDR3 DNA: TGTGCCAGCAGCGTAGGAGGTCAGTACTTATCCAATGAGCAGTTCTTC
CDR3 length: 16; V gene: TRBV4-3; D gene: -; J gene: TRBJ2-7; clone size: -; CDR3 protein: CASSQDRVTRAYEQYF; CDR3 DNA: TGCGCCAGCAGCCAAGATAGAGTTACTAGAGCCTACGAGCAGTACTTC
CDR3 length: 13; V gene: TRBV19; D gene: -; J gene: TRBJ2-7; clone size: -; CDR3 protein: CASSSPGHREQYF; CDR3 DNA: TGTGCCAGTAGTTCTCCGGGACACAGGGAGCAGTACTTC
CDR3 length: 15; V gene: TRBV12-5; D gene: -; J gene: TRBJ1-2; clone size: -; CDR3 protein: CASGLVTGRPYGYTF; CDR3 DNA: TGTGCTAGTGGTTTGGTAACCGGCAGGCCCTATGGCTACACCTTC
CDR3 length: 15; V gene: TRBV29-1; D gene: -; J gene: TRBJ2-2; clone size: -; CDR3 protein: CSVGASGLGTGELFF; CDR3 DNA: TGCAGCGTTGGTGCCAGCGGGCTCGGGACCGGGGAGCTGTTTTTT
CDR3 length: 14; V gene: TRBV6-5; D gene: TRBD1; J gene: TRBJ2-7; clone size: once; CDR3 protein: CATTSPQGAYEQYF; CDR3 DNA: TGTGCCACCACCTCCCCACAGGGGGCCTACGAGCAGTACTTC
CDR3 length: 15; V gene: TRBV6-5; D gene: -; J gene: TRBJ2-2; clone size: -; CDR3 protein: CASSSGLLNTGELFF; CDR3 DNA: TGTGCCAGCAGTTCCGGACTACTTAACACCGGGGAGCTGTTTTTT